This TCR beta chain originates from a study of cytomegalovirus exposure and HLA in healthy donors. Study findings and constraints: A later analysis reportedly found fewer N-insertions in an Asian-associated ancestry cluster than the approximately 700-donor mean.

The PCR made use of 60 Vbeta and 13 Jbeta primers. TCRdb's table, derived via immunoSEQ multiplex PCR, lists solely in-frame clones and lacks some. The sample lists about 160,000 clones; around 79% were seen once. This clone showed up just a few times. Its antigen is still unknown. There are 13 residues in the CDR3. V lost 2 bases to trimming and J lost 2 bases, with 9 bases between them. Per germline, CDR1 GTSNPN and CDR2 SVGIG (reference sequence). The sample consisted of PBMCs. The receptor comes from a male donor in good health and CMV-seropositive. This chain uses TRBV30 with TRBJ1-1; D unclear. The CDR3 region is CAWSRSPNTEAFF. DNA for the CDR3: TGTGCCTGGAGTCGGTCCCCTAACACTGAAGCTTTCTTT.